These 25 T cell receptor beta chains came from one sample sequenced in a study of T cell responses to AZD1222 COVID-19 vaccine (dated by TCRdb to the early 2020s). The label giving this sample's time point can be read as: baseline before first vaccination. In the paper's terms, the treatment or condition label means: meningococcal conjugate vaccine given as trial control. Receptor libraries were prepared by the immunoSEQ multiplex PCR assay. TCRdb holds this immuneACCESS table with in-frame rearrangements only. Some clones are missing; in checked studies, unresolved V genes explain under half, and the rest has no known cause. Counted in this sample were 80,000 or so clones; 90% to 95% of them appeared once. Less than 5.5% of the sample comes from the top ten. The sequencing here drew on peripheral blood, taken on day 0 of MenACWY control vaccination. The receptor source for this set is an adult in good health.

The count of this clone is one. The chain combines TRBV6-5 with TRBJ2-7, with 7 bases identical to TRBD2. This CDR3 contains 14 residues. Germline-derived CDR1 and CDR2 are MNHEY and SVGAGI. J gave up 2 bases and V 8 bases, and 9 bases lay outside the gene matches. The CDR3 reads CASAREGGPYEQYF. The CDR3 coding sequence is TGTGCCAGCGCGAGGGAGGGCGGCCCCTACGAGCAGTACTTC.

The rearrangement joins TRBV15 to TRBJ2-3; TRBD2 is a possible D gene (6 bases). Germline CDR1 reads LNHNV; CDR2 reads YYDKDF (reference sequence). This CDR3 region has 14 residues. The V gene lost 1 base and the J gene lost 2 bases, with 7 bases spanning the gap. The DNA of the CDR3 is TGTGCCACCAGCAGAGGCGGGGACACAGATACGCAGTATTTT. Its protein product is CATSRGGDTDTQYF.

For the CDR3, the DNA is TGTGCCAGCAGCTTGGATCCGGGAGGCTACACCTTC. Translated, it gives CASSLDPGGYTF. The chain joins TRBV5-6 to TRBJ1-2, with unresolved D. V was clipped by 0 bases and J by 8 bases, with 8 bases between them. This CDR3 is 12 amino acids long. Per germline, CDR1 SGHDT and CDR2 YYEEEE.

The DNA of the CDR3 is TGTGCCAGCAGACTTGGGACCTCCTACGAGCAGTACTTC. Translated, it gives CASRLGTSYEQYF. The V and J genes are TRBV28 and TRBJ2-7; D possibly uses TRBD1 or TRBD2 (5 bases each). Germline CDR1 and CDR2: MDHEN and SYDVKM. V was cut by 6 bases and J by 0 bases, with 9 bases left in between. CDR3 length: 13 residues.

The chain is built from TRBV28 and TRBJ1-2, with D perhaps TRBD1 (5 bases). CDR1 is MDHEN, CDR2 SYDVKM, per germline. CDR3 length equals 16 residues. V was shortened by 6 bases and J by 4 bases, with 21 bases between the two germline ends. This CDR3 reads CASRPSGLRDFYGYTF. DNA for the CDR3: TGTGCCAGCAGGCCTTCCGGTCTCCGGGACTTCTATGGCTACACCTTC.

The chain employs TRBV29-1 and TRBJ2-7; TRBD1 is a possible D gene (6 bases). V lost 6 bases and J lost 3, with 9 bases in between. The CDR3 extends over 11 amino acids. The germline V gene encodes CDR1 SQVTM and CDR2 ANQGSEA. CDR3 nucleotides: TGCAGCGTACTAGGGGGCTACGAGCAGTACTTC. Residues: CSVLGGYEQYF.

The table lists this clone with a few counts. CDR3 loop: CASSFSTDIEKLFF. DNA for the CDR3: TGTGCCAGCAGTTTTTCGACTGATATAGAAAAACTGTTTTTT. This sequence joins TRBV6-6 and TRBJ1-4, with D hard to call. This CDR3 region has 14 residues. Germline V gene sequence: CDR1 MNHNY, CDR2 SVGAGI (reference sequence). The V and J ends lost 4 bases and 8 bases respectively, with 14 bases between them.

V and J are TRBV7-9 and TRBJ2-2; 9 bases map to TRBD2. This CDR3 comprises 17 residues. Per germline, CDR1 SEHNR and CDR2 FQNEAQ (reference sequence). J lost 3 bases, V lost 5 bases, and 10 bases had no gene match. The CDR3 DNA reads as TGTGCCAGCAGCGCTTACCTAGCGGGGATAGACACCGGGGAGCTGTTTTTT. This codes for CASSAYLAGIDTGELFF.

The chain couples TRBV27 to TRBJ2-3, with 7 bases lining up with TRBD2. This CDR3 comprises 14 residues. Germline V CDR1 and CDR2: MNHEY, SMNVEV (reference sequence). J lost 1 base, V lost 8 bases, and 6 bases had no gene match. The CDR3 here is CASWRERGTDTQYF. CDR3 in DNA: TGTGCCAGCTGGCGGGAGAGAGGCACAGATACGCAGTATTTT.

V is TRBV7-9 and J is TRBJ2-5; D is uncertain. The CDR3 is made up of 14 amino acids. V lost 1 base to trimming and J lost 2 bases, with 8 bases between them. Germline V lookup: CDR1 SEHNR, CDR2 FQNEAQ (reference sequence). This CDR3 is CASSLVTEQETQYF. In DNA form, the CDR3 reads TGTGCCAGCAGCTTAGTCACGGAGCAAGAGACCCAGTACTTC.

Points on this clone: The same CDR3 can be traced to other DNA sequences in this sample. The chain has TRBV3-1 (or the pseudogene TRBV3-2) and TRBJ1-1, with TRBD1 matching 7 bases. Trimming at V came to 3 bases and at J to 0 bases, leaving 1 base not matched to a gene. This CDR3 is built from 14 residues. Germline V lookup: CDR1 LGHDT, CDR2 YNNKEL (reference sequence). CDR3 DNA: TGTGCCAGCAGCCAGACAGGGTTGAACACTGAAGCTTTCTTT. This translates into CASSQTGLNTEAFF.

The CDR3 bases are TGTGCCAGCAGTTTACTTGACAGGGGAAACACTGAAGCTTTCTTT. Protein: CASSLLDRGNTEAFF. The rearrangement links TRBV6-2 or TRBV6-3 to TRBJ1-1; 8 nucleotides match TRBD1. Trimming took 4 bases from V and 2 from J; bases not matched to a gene: 6. CDR1 MNHEY and CDR2 SVGEGT come from the germline V gene. This CDR3 spans 15 amino acids.

This chain uses TRBV19 with TRBJ2-5; D possibly corresponds to TRBD1 (6 bases). The CDR3 has 16 residues. Looked up from germline, CDR1 is LNHDA and CDR2 is SQIVND (reference sequence). V was cut by 6 bases and J by 5 bases, with 22 bases left in between. This chain's CDR3 is CASSPSPGHRGETQYF. The CDR3 region has the DNA TGTGCCAGTAGCCCAAGCCCCGGACATAGGGGGGAGACCCAGTACTTC.

V gene TRBV6-2 or TRBV6-3 combines with J gene TRBJ2-6; TRBD2 aligns across 7 bases. There are 18 residues in the CDR3. The germline CDR1 and CDR2 sequences are MNHEY and SVGEGT. Trimming at V came to 0 bases and at J to 2 bases, leaving 7 bases not matched to a gene. For the CDR3, the DNA is TGTGCCAGCAGTTACTCGGCTAGCGGACTGGCTGGGGCCAACGTCCTGACTTTC. As protein: CASSYSASGLAGANVLTF.

This chain's CDR3 is CASESGRERGQFF. CDR3 DNA sequence: TGTGCCAGCGAGTCCGGACGGGAGAGGGGCCAGTTCTTC. V usage is TRBV7-6 and J usage is TRBJ2-1, with D perhaps matching TRBD2 (6 bases). This CDR3 is 13 amino acids long. V was trimmed by 8 bases and J by 13 bases, leaving 21 bases between them. CDR1 and CDR2 from the germline V gene are SGHVS and FNYEAQ.

On this clone: At one boundary the junction diverges from the germline segment, which might be a read error. The chain recombines TRBV7-7 with TRBJ2-2; either TRBD1 or TRBD2 may fit D (5 bases each). The germline gives CDR1 SSHAT, CDR2 FNYEAQ (reference sequence). CDR3 length equals 14 residues. CDR3 in DNA: TGTGCTAGCAGCTTCTCCGGGGACGCCGGGGAGCTGTTTTTT. As protein: CASSFSGDAGELFF.

This chain links TRBV9 with TRBJ2-2; D is perhaps TRBD2 (5 bases). The germline V gene has CDR1 SGDLS and CDR2 YYNGEE. This CDR3 spans 15 amino acids. V lost 2 bases and J 5 bases, leaving 13 bases between the germline ends. The CDR3 sequence is CASSVPAEQTGELFF. CDR3 DNA sequence: TGTGCCAGCAGCGTGCCAGCGGAGCAAACCGGGGAGCTGTTTTTT.

J is TRBJ2-7 and V is TRBV9, with TRBD2 identical over 10 bases. The V segment lost 0 bases and the J segment 7 bases; nucleotides outside the gene matches: 7. Per the germline V gene, CDR1 is SGDLS and CDR2 is YYNGEE. This CDR3 comprises 15 residues. The CDR3, as DNA: TGTGCCAGCAGCGTAGACGCTAGCGGGGGCATGGAGCAGTACTTC. It codes for CASSVDASGGMEQYF.

Here the CDR3 DNA reads TGTGCCAGTAGTATAATTTCCGCCGGATCTGGGGCCAACGTCCTGACTTTC. Its translation is CASSIISAGSGANVLTF. The V call is TRBV19, the J call TRBJ2-6; D gene uncertain. The CDR3 extends over 17 amino acids. Germline values: CDR1 LNHDA, CDR2 SQIVND (reference sequence). Trimming cost V 2 bases and J 1 base, with 12 bases left between them.

This rearrangement joins TRBV6-5 to TRBJ1-1; D is uncertain. V was shortened by 6 bases and J by 0 bases, with 8 bases between the two germline ends. Germline lookup yields CDR1 MNHEY and CDR2 SVGAGI. The CDR3 is 13 amino acids. The CDR3 bases are TGTGCCAGCAGCTCCTCCTTGAACACTGAAGCTTTCTTT. It codes for CASSSSLNTEAFF.

The chain links TRBV7-2 to TRBJ2-7, with 11 nucleotides matching TRBD2. The CDR3 is made up of 16 amino acids. The trim removed 0 bases at V and 6 bases at J, leaving 7 bases unmatched. The germline V gene has CDR1 SGHTA and CDR2 FQGNSA. CDR3 DNA: TGTGCCAGCAGCTTAGCCTCACTAGCGGGAGCGAGCGAGCAGTACTTC. The encoded protein is CASSLASLAGASEQYF.

This chain links TRBV30 with TRBJ1-1; TRBD1 aligns across 9 bases. CDR1 and CDR2 from the germline V gene are GTSNPN and SVGIG (reference sequence). The CDR3 is 15 residues long. Trimming at V came to 3 bases and at J to 1 base, leaving 6 bases not matched to a gene. CDR3 nucleotide sequence: TGTGCCTGGAGGCGGGACAGGGCTTCGAACACTGAAGCTTTCTTT. The encoded protein is CAWRRDRASNTEAFF.

The V call is TRBV4-3, the J call TRBJ2-7; 7 positions match TRBD2. The CDR3 runs 17 residues. V was pared by 2 bases and J by 0 bases, with 10 bases of the junction left unmatched. Germline values: CDR1 LGHNA, CDR2 YSLEER. CDR3 nucleotides: TGCGCCAGCAGCCAATGGGGGGGAAGGGACGTCTCCTACGAGCAGTACTTC. Amino acids: CASSQWGGRDVSYEQYF.

The rearrangement uses TRBV19 and TRBJ2-1, with unresolved D. CDR3 length: 12 residues. Germline assignment: CDR1 LNHDA and CDR2 SQIVND (reference sequence). The V end lost 6 bases, the J end lost 10 bases, and 13 bases lay between the germline ends. In DNA form, the CDR3 reads TGTGCCAGTAGCGAGAGTTTGGGAGAGCAGTTCTTC. This codes for CASSESLGEQFF.

The CDR3: CASSFRPGVGLEQYF. The CDR3 DNA follows: TGTGCCAGCAGCTTCAGGCCGGGAGTCGGGCTCGAGCAGTACTTC. The chain employs TRBV5-6 and TRBJ2-7, with D tentatively TRBD2 (6 bases). V gave up 2 bases and J gave up 6 bases, with 18 bases separating them. Germline V gene lookup returns CDR1 SGHDT and CDR2 YYEEEE. This CDR3 spans 15 amino acids.